These 32 T cell receptor beta chains were sequenced from one sample in a study of blood T cell repertoires in COVID-19. The table came from immunoSEQ multiplex PCR; TCRdb's copy has only in-frame clones and leaves some out. Altogether some 370,000 clones are present, about 90% being singletons, with the ten largest covering 10%. The sample consisted of peripheral blood. The receptors come from a woman in her 30s with COVID-19, enrolled during active disease.

The chain joins TRBV28 to TRBJ1-2; the D gene is possibly TRBD1 (5 bases). The CDR3 sequence is 13 residues long. CDR1 and CDR2 from the germline V gene are MDHEN and SYDVKM. V was shortened by 6 bases and J by 6 bases, with 14 bases between the two germline ends. The CDR3 DNA follows: TGTGCCAGCAGCTCCGGTTGGGGCGATGGCTACACCTTC. Amino acid sequence: CASSSGWGDGYTF.

The chain couples TRBV21-1 to TRBJ2-6; the listed D gene, TRBD1, was not tested against the DNA. TRBV21-1 is tagged as a pseudogene. The CDR3 loop spans 14 amino acids. As DNA, the CDR3 is TGTGCCAGCAGCAAGGGGCGCGGGGCCAACGTCCTGACTTTC. This translates into CASSKGRGANVLTF.

This chain links TRBV2 with TRBJ1-5; D is unclear. CDR3 length equals 12 residues. Germline V CDR1 and CDR2: SNHLY, FYNNEI. V was pared by 4 bases and J by 15 bases, with 16 bases between. CDR3: CASSVRFGFRHF. The CDR3 bases are TGTGCCAGCAGTGTGAGGTTCGGGTTCCGGCATTTT.

This chain joins TRBV6-9 and TRBJ2-2, with 7 bases lining up with TRBD1. The V segment lost 5 bases and the J segment 2 bases; nucleotides outside the gene matches: 8. CDR1 is MNHGY, CDR2 SVAAGI, per germline. The CDR3 totals 16 residues. The CDR3 nucleotides read TGTGCCAGCAGTCACGCGGACAGGACCAACACCGGGGAGCTGTTTTTT. Translating gives CASSHADRTNTGELFF.

The V and J genes are TRBV3-1 (or the pseudogene TRBV3-2) and TRBJ2-3; 11 nucleotides align to TRBD2. V was clipped by 4 bases and J by 6 bases; unmatched bases: 12. CDR1 and CDR2 (germline): LGHDT, YNNKEL (reference sequence). The CDR3 runs to 17 residues. The CDR3 here is CASSPSLAGGPEDTQYF. CDR3 nucleotide sequence: TGTGCCAGCAGCCCCTCCTTAGCGGGAGGGCCGGAGGATACGCAGTATTTT.

V usage is TRBV10-3 and J usage is TRBJ1-2; 8 positions match TRBD1. Germline-derived CDR1 and CDR2 are ENHRY and SYGVKD. After removal of 9 bases from V and 8 bases from J, the junction contained 11 bases not matched to a gene. The CDR3 covers 13 residues. The CDR3 coding sequence is TGTGCCATTATGAGGACAGGGACGGGGGGCTACACCTTC. Amino acid sequence: CAIMRTGTGGYTF.

J is TRBJ2-3 and V is TRBV2; 12 nucleotides line up with TRBD1. Germline CDR1 SNHLY, CDR2 FYNNEI. V lost 4 bases and J lost 5; bases outside the gene matches: 7. The CDR3 length is 16 residues. The CDR3 here is CASSGSGTGGGDTQYF. Here the CDR3 DNA reads TGTGCCAGCAGTGGGTCCGGGACAGGGGGCGGAGATACGCAGTATTTT.

This clone was detected only a few times. The chain links TRBV2 to TRBJ2-1; 11 bases line up with TRBD2. CDR1 is SNHLY and CDR2 is FYNNEI in the germline V gene. Trimming at V came to 6 bases and at J to 9 bases, leaving 10 bases not matched to a gene. There are 15 residues in the CDR3. CDR3 nucleotide sequence: TGTGCCAGCAGGGCCCTAGCGGGAGGACGAAGTGAGCAGTTCTTC. It encodes CASRALAGGRSEQFF.

The chain joins TRBV7-9 to TRBJ1-2; TRBD1 agrees at 7 bases. J was trimmed by 0 bases and V by 5 bases; bases with no gene match: 12. From germline, CDR1 is SEHNR and CDR2 FQNEAQ (reference sequence). CDR3 size: 17 residues. This CDR3 is CASSPKGAGVSNYGYTF. The CDR3, as DNA: TGTGCCAGCAGCCCCAAGGGGGCAGGGGTTTCTAACTATGGCTACACCTTC.

This clone has more than one count but fewer than ten. The chain employs TRBV19 and TRBJ2-7; 13 bases match TRBD2. Looked up from germline, CDR1 is LNHDA and CDR2 is SQIVND (reference sequence). V was clipped by 5 bases and J by 7 bases; unmatched bases: 11. There are 16 residues in the CDR3. CDR3 in DNA: TGTGCCAGTAGTGGGGGGACTAGCGGGACCGTATATGAGCAGTACTTC. Translated, it gives CASSGGTSGTVYEQYF.

This chain uses TRBV30 with TRBJ2-2, with 7 bases identical to TRBD2. Trimming cost V 5 bases and J 4 bases; bases outside gene matches: 4. CDR1 and CDR2 (germline): GTSNPN, SVGIG (reference sequence). The CDR3 is 13 residues long. CDR3 sequence reads: CAWREAGTGELFF. As DNA, the CDR3 is TGTGCCTGGCGGGAGGCAGGCACCGGGGAGCTGTTTTTT.

This clone was picked up many times. The chain joins TRBV7-9 to TRBJ2-1, with D maybe TRBD2 (6 bases). Looked up from germline, CDR1 is SEHNR and CDR2 is FQNEAQ (reference sequence). The CDR3 covers 14 residues. Trimming took off 5 bases at V and 6 bases at J, with 14 bases between the two ends. As DNA, the CDR3 is TGTGCCAGCAGCCCGACTAGAATGGTCAATGAGCAGTTCTTC. Its translation: CASSPTRMVNEQFF.

The rearrangement joins TRBV7-2 to TRBJ2-7, with D perhaps TRBD2 (6 bases). V was trimmed by 4 bases and J by 0 bases, leaving 16 bases between them. The V gene's germline CDR1 is SGHTA and CDR2 FQGNSA. CDR3 size: 16 residues. The CDR3 sequence: CASSSRGGDLSYEQYF. For the CDR3, the DNA is TGTGCCAGCAGCTCCCGTGGCGGGGACCTCTCCTACGAGCAGTACTTC.

This clone was detected many times. This chain links TRBV3-1 (or the pseudogene TRBV3-2) with TRBJ2-2; tentative D call: TRBD2 (5 bases). This CDR3 has 17 residues. Germline CDR1 is LGHDT and CDR2 is YNNKEL (reference sequence). V was pared by 5 bases and J by 2 bases, with 18 bases between. DNA for the CDR3: TGTGCCAGCAGCGCTACCTCCGGACTCCGAAACACCGGGGAGCTGTTTTTT. Translating it yields CASSATSGLRNTGELFF.

This clone has a single count. The J gene is TRBJ2-7, the V gene TRBV28; 7 bases line up with TRBD1. Germline V gene sequence: CDR1 MDHEN, CDR2 SYDVKM. V lost 3 bases and J lost 0; bases outside the gene matches: 5. The CDR3 spans 15 residues. DNA for the CDR3: TGTGCCAGCAGTTTTCAAGACAGGGTCTCCTACGAGCAGTACTTC. Encoded protein: CASSFQDRVSYEQYF.

This chain links TRBV7-2 with TRBJ2-7, with D perhaps matching TRBD2 (5 bases). V was cut by 2 bases and J by 1 base, with 9 bases left in between. This CDR3 is built from 14 residues. From germline, CDR1 is SGHTA and CDR2 FQGNSA. The CDR3 spells CASSLPTRSYEQYF. The CDR3 DNA follows: TGTGCCAGCAGCTTACCCACTAGATCCTACGAGCAGTACTTC.

V and J are TRBV2 and TRBJ2-5; 8 bases fit TRBD1. J gave up 2 bases and V 8 bases, and 4 bases lay outside the gene matches. Germline CDR1 and CDR2: SNHLY and FYNNEI. The CDR3 sequence is 13 residues long. CDR3 DNA: TGTGCCAGCTTCGGACAGGGTCAAGAGACCCAGTACTTC. Its protein product is CASFGQGQETQYF.

This clone was detected only a few times. The chain employs TRBV6-5 and TRBJ2-4; D may be TRBD1 (5 bases). The CDR3 is 15 amino acids. With 0 bases removed from V and 7 bases from J, the gap between germline ends came to 13 bases. Germline V gives CDR1 MNHEY, CDR2 SVGAGI. CDR3 nucleotide sequence: TGTGCCAGCAGTTACTCTGGACAACTCGGGAACATTCAGTACTTC. This gives the protein CASSYSGQLGNIQYF.

V and J are TRBV19 and TRBJ2-2; possibly TRBD1 for D (5 bases). Germline assignment: CDR1 LNHDA and CDR2 SQIVND (reference sequence). The ends were cut back, 1 base at V and 10 bases at J, with 10 bases in the middle. The CDR3 length is 13 residues. The CDR3 loop is CASSIGGLKELFF. The CDR3 bases are TGTGCCAGTAGTATAGGGGGCTTGAAGGAGCTGTTTTTT.

On this clone: The same CDR3 is also encoded by other DNA sequences in this sample. This chain joins TRBV18 and TRBJ2-5; D is undetermined. There are 13 residues in the CDR3. Trimming cost V 2 bases and J 2 bases, with 6 bases left between them. In germline, CDR1 is KGHSH, CDR2 LQKENI. The CDR3: CASSPTRQETQYF. CDR3 nucleotides: TGTGCCAGCTCACCAACCAGACAAGAGACCCAGTACTTC.

The rearrangement links TRBV5-1 to TRBJ1-2, with 8 bases identical to TRBD1. After removal of 4 bases from V and 4 bases from J, the junction contained 3 bases not matched to a gene. The CDR3 runs to 13 residues. In germline, CDR1 is SGHRS, CDR2 YFSETQ. The CDR3 region is CASSQGALYGYTF. In nucleotides, the CDR3 is TGCGCCAGCAGCCAGGGGGCCCTCTATGGCTACACCTTC.

This rearrangement joins TRBV11-2 to TRBJ2-7, with TRBD2 identical over 7 bases. Per germline, CDR1 SGHAT and CDR2 FQNNGV. Trimming cost V 5 bases and J 7 bases; bases outside gene matches: 8. The CDR3 contains 13 residues. DNA of the CDR3: TGTGCCAGCAGCCCCCGGGGGGTTGGGGAGCAGTACTTC. Its translation is CASSPRGVGEQYF. Drawing the rest from reference TRBV11-2 and TRBJ2-7, the complete variable domain is EAGVAQSPRYKIIEKRQSVAFWCNPISGHATLYWYQQILGQGPKLLIQFQNNGVVDDSQLPKDRFSAERLKGVDSTLKIQPAKLEDSAVYLCASSPRGVGEQYFGPGTRLTVT.

The V gene is TRBV5-1, the J gene TRBJ2-1; 9 positions agree with TRBD2. CDR1 is SGHRS, CDR2 YFSETQ, per germline. V was pared by 0 bases and J by 1 base, with 2 bases of the junction left unmatched. The CDR3 is 16 residues long. The CDR3, as DNA: TGCGCCAGCAGCTTGGCCGGACTAGCGTCCTACAATGAGCAGTTCTTC. The encoded protein is CASSLAGLASYNEQFF.

This chain connects TRBV18 to TRBJ1-4; 7 positions match TRBD1. Germline V gives CDR1 KGHSH, CDR2 LQKENI. The CDR3 is made up of 11 amino acids. J gave up 15 bases and V 5 bases, and 6 bases lay outside the gene matches. CDR3: CASSTQGEVFF. CDR3 bases: TGTGCCAGCTCAACCCAGGGGGAGGTGTTTTTT.

CDR3 region: CASSQDRAGSYTF. The CDR3 DNA sequence: TGCGCCAGCAGCCAAGACAGGGCTGGAAGCTACACCTTC. V is TRBV4-3 and J is TRBJ1-2; tentative D call: TRBD1 (5 bases). This CDR3 is built from 13 residues. The germline V gene encodes CDR1 LGHNA and CDR2 YSLEER. V lost 0 bases and J 9 bases, leaving 11 bases between the germline ends.

The V call is TRBV29-1, the J call TRBJ1-3, with 11 bases aligning to TRBD1. In germline, CDR1 is SQVTM, CDR2 ANQGSEA. The trim removed 7 bases at V and 4 bases at J, leaving 3 bases unmatched. The CDR3 spans 13 residues. CDR3 DNA sequence: TGCAGCGCACGGACAGGGGGCGGAAACACCATATATTTT. Protein: CSARTGGGNTIYF.

The rearrangement joins TRBV18 to TRBJ1-5, with 12 bases matching TRBD1. The junction had 17 bases not matched to a gene; V was cut back by 3 bases and J by 2 bases. In germline, CDR1 is KGHSH, CDR2 LQKENI. The CDR3 sequence is 21 residues long. The CDR3 nucleotides are TGTGCCAGCTCACCGTTACCCCGAACCGGGACAGGGGGCGAAGGCAATCAGCCCCAGCATTTT. Translating gives CASSPLPRTGTGGEGNQPQHF.

V usage is TRBV5-6 and J usage is TRBJ1-2; TRBD1 aligns across 7 bases. V trimming: 0 bases; J trimming: 4 bases; junction bases outside the gene matches: 0. Germline CDR1 is SGHDT and CDR2 is YYEEEE. The CDR3 runs to 13 residues. CDR3: CASSLAGGYGYTF. The CDR3 DNA follows: TGTGCCAGCAGCTTGGCAGGGGGCTATGGCTACACCTTC.

V and J are TRBV29-1 and TRBJ2-1, with no clear D. The CDR3 consists of 11 residues. In germline, CDR1 is SQVTM, CDR2 ANQGSEA. Trimming removed 0 bases at V and 15 bases at J, with 12 bases between. CDR3 region: CSVEDRRMSFF. CDR3 DNA sequence: TGCAGCGTTGAAGATCGCAGGATGTCGTTCTTC.

This chain joins TRBV7-6 and TRBJ1-6; 10 bases are a match to TRBD1. V trimming: 5 bases; J trimming: 10 bases; junction bases outside the gene matches: 5. The CDR3 totals 14 residues. CDR1 is SGHVS, CDR2 FNYEAQ, per germline. The CDR3 reads CASSLGQGGSPLHF. CDR3 nucleotide sequence: TGTGCCAGCAGCCTCGGACAGGGGGGATCACCCCTCCACTTT.

The chain joins TRBV28 to TRBJ1-2; 10 bases match TRBD1. J lost 7 bases, V lost 5 bases, and 7 bases had no gene match. CDR1 and CDR2 (germline): MDHEN, SYDVKM. This CDR3 has 14 residues. The CDR3 DNA sequence: TGTGCCAGCAGTCCCCGGGGACAGGGGATTGGCTACACCTTC. This codes for CASSPRGQGIGYTF.

This clone showed up just once. J is TRBJ2-1 and V is TRBV6-2 or TRBV6-3, with TRBD2 matching over 10 bases. Germline CDR1 reads MNHEY; CDR2 reads SVGEGT. This CDR3 is built from 16 residues. Germline trimming cut 4 bases from V and 8 bases from J; bases unmatched to any gene: 11. The CDR3 sequence is CASSFSLAGMEDEQFF. CDR3 sequence (DNA): TGTGCCAGCAGTTTTTCACTAGCGGGGATGGAAGATGAGCAGTTCTTC.